The 14 T cell receptor beta chains in this list originate from one sample, sequenced in a study of blood T cell repertoires in COVID-19. The protocol was immunoSEQ multiplex PCR, while the TCRdb copy is restricted to in-frame clones and leaves out a portion. The sample has hundreds of thousands of clones, about 70% seen once; the top ten hold around 3.4%. Sample: peripheral blood. These receptors were taken from a woman aged 80 or older with acute or convalescent COVID-19.

This chain connects TRBV19 to TRBJ1-1, with TRBD1 matching over 8 bases. The V and J ends lost 4 bases and 4 bases, in that order; junction bases with no gene match: 11. This CDR3 contains 16 residues. Germline CDR1 and CDR2: LNHDA and SQIVND (reference sequence). The CDR3 here is CASSRRPGGGFTEAFF. CDR3 DNA: TGTGCCAGTAGTAGGAGGCCAGGGGGCGGGTTCACTGAAGCTTTCTTT.

Note on this clone: Compared with germline, one end of the junction differs, possibly owing to a read error. The chain employs TRBV5-4 and TRBJ1-3; D call uncertain. This CDR3 contains 10 residues. Germline loops: CDR1 SGHNT, CDR2 YYREEE (reference sequence). The CDR3 DNA follows: TGTGCCAGCCGCCCGAGAGAGGCAAAATTT. Encoded protein: CASRPREAKF.

This sequence joins TRBV5-4 and TRBJ1-2; 10 bases match TRBD1. The V and J ends lost 4 bases and 5 bases, in that order; junction bases with no gene match: 8. The CDR3 has 15 amino acids. CDR1 and CDR2 (germline): SGHNT, YYREEE (reference sequence). In DNA, the CDR3 is TGTGCCAGCAGCCATAAGGGACAGGGGATGTATGGCTACACCTTC. It specifies CASSHKGQGMYGYTF.

V gene TRBV7-9 combines with J gene TRBJ1-4, with D perhaps matching TRBD1 (5 bases). Germline loops: CDR1 SEHNR, CDR2 FQNEAQ (reference sequence). The CDR3 length is 16 residues. Trimming removed 2 bases from V and 7 bases from J, with 17 bases in between. CDR3 DNA: TGTGCCAGCAGCTTATATCTCGCCAGGGTGGCTGAAAAACTGTTTTTT. Translating gives CASSLYLARVAEKLFF.

The chain links TRBV3-1 (or the pseudogene TRBV3-2) to TRBJ1-2; no firm D call. CDR3 length: 14 amino acids. Germline values: CDR1 LGHDT, CDR2 YNNKEL (reference sequence). V dropped 1 base and J dropped 1 base, with 7 bases sitting between them. The CDR3 DNA reads as TGTGCCAGCAGCCAAGGACGGAGTAACTATGGCTACACCTTC. Translating it yields CASSQGRSNYGYTF.

The chain uses TRBV14 and TRBJ1-4; TRBD1 agrees at 7 bases. This CDR3 contains 19 residues. Trimming cost V 3 bases and J 7 bases; bases outside gene matches: 20. Germline CDR1 and CDR2: SGHDN and FVKESK. Here the CDR3 reads CASSQYVPGQFYVREKLFF. The CDR3 nucleotides are TGTGCCAGCAGCCAGTACGTACCGGGACAGTTTTACGTCCGTGAAAAACTGTTTTTT. The complete variable domain, with remaining parts taken from reference TRBV14 and TRBJ1-4, reads EAGVTQFPSHSVIEKGQTVTLRCDPISGHDNLYWYRRVMGKEIKFLLHFVKESKQDESGMPNNRFLAERTGGTYSTLKVQPAELEDSGVYFCASSQYVPGQFYVREKLFFGSGTQLSVL.

The chain recombines TRBV7-9 with TRBJ2-7; D is ambiguous. The CDR3 loop spans 12 amino acids. CDR1 SEHNR and CDR2 FQNEAQ come from the germline V gene (reference sequence). V gave up 7 bases and J gave up 0 bases, with 7 bases separating them. CDR3 nucleotides: TGTGCCAGCACCCGTCTCTCCTACGAGCAGTACTTC. This codes for CASTRLSYEQYF.

This clone appeared a few times. The V gene is TRBV10-1, the J gene TRBJ2-7; 7 positions agree with TRBD2. The germline V gene encodes CDR1 WNHNN and CDR2 SYGVQD (reference sequence). The CDR3 has 15 residues. The junction had 5 bases not matched to a gene; V was cut back by 0 bases and J by 3 bases. In DNA, the CDR3 is TGCGCCAGCAGTGAGTCGTCAGGGAGGGGCTACGAGCAGTACTTC. This encodes CASSESSGRGYEQYF.

V usage is TRBV5-4 and J usage is TRBJ2-1; 11 nucleotides line up with TRBD2. After removal of 0 bases from V and 8 bases from J, the junction contained 10 bases not matched to a gene. This CDR3 is built from 17 residues. The germline V gene has CDR1 SGHNT and CDR2 YYREEE (reference sequence). Written as DNA, the CDR3 is TGTGCCAGCAGCTTGGTGCTAGCGGGGGGCCTATTCCATGAGCAGTTCTTC. Translated: CASSLVLAGGLFHEQFF.

This clone was observed once. The rearrangement joins TRBV6-1 to TRBJ2-2; 11 bases are a match to TRBD1. The CDR3 length is 15 residues. Germline V gene data show CDR1 as MNHNS and CDR2 as SASEGT. V lost 3 bases to trimming and J lost 8 bases; unmatched junction nucleotides: 5. This CDR3 is CASSDGGQGVGELFF. CDR3 DNA sequence: TGTGCCAGCAGTGATGGGGGACAGGGGGTAGGGGAGCTGTTTTTT.

The chain couples TRBV6-5 to TRBJ2-7; maybe TRBD1 (6 bases). Germline V lookup: CDR1 MNHEY, CDR2 SVGAGI. V shed 7 bases and J shed 0 bases, with 10 bases lying between them. This CDR3 region has 13 residues. CDR3 bases: TGTGCCAGCATATTAGGGGGCTCCTACGAGCAGTACTTC. This encodes CASILGGSYEQYF.

This chain links TRBV10-3 with TRBJ1-3; 8 nucleotides line up with TRBD1. The CDR3 covers 16 residues. Losses at the gene ends were 4 bases for V and 0 bases for J; bases not matched to a gene: 5. Looked up from germline, CDR1 is ENHRY and CDR2 is SYGVKD. Here the CDR3 reads CAISAFQGASGNTIYF. The CDR3 DNA sequence: TGTGCCATCAGTGCCTTCCAGGGGGCCTCTGGAAACACCATATATTTT.

This clone was detected only a few times. The chain is built from TRBV2 and TRBJ1-6; 8 nucleotides match TRBD1. The CDR3 is 16 amino acids. With 6 bases clipped from V and 7 bases from J, the junction kept 11 bases outside the gene matches. Germline CDR1 SNHLY, CDR2 FYNNEI. The CDR3 DNA is TGTGCCAGCAGAGTAGAGGGACAGGTTCCGAATTCACCCCTCCACTTT. This encodes CASRVEGQVPNSPLHF.

The chain carries TRBV7-3 and TRBJ2-2; D is unclear. The CDR3 runs 15 residues. From germline, CDR1 is SGHTA and CDR2 FQGTGA. Trimming stripped 4 bases from V and 6 bases from J, with 15 bases between. CDR3 amino acids: CASSSTVRLAGELFF. DNA for the CDR3: TGTGCCAGCAGCTCTACAGTTAGGTTAGCCGGGGAGCTGTTTTTT. Filled out from reference TRBV7-3 and TRBJ2-2, the complete variable domain reads GAGVSQTPSNKVTEKGKYVELRCDPISGHTALYWYRQSLGQGPEFLIYFQGTGAADDSGLPNDRFFAVRPEGSVSTLKIQRTERGDSAVYLCASSSTVRLAGELFFGEGSRLTVL.